This is a list of T cell receptor beta chains from one sample in a study of blood T cell repertoires in COVID-19. Clones were read by immunoSEQ multiplex PCR, and TCRdb kept only the in-frame ones, dropping some. The sample has some 350,000 clones, 80% to 90% seen once. The sequencing input was peripheral blood. The receptors originated from a woman aged 25-40 years with COVID-19, enrolled during active disease. Each CDR3 is given with its conserved first and last residue. The order of the fields is clone size, V gene, D gene, J gene, CDR3 DNA, CDR3 protein. The D gene is left open where the match is weak. Clone size is shown for a subset of rows, as once, few, many or a class of expanded clone.

abundance: -
v_gene: TRBV5-1
d_gene: TRBD1
j_gene: TRBJ1-1
CDR3nt: TGCGCCAGCAGCCTCGGGAGGGGGCTCATGAACACTGAAGCTTTCTTT
CDR3aa: CASSLGRGLMNTEAFF

abundance: few
v_gene: TRBV5-1
d_gene: -
j_gene: TRBJ1-2
CDR3nt: TGCGCCAGCAGCAGCGGACAGTTGGACTACACCTTC
CDR3aa: CASSSGQLDYTF

abundance: -
v_gene: TRBV11-2
d_gene: -
j_gene: TRBJ1-4
CDR3nt: TGTGCCAGCAGCCCTATGAGGGGAGGGGAAAAACTGTTTTTT
CDR3aa: CASSPMRGGEKLFF

abundance: -
v_gene: TRBV4-1
d_gene: -
j_gene: TRBJ1-3
CDR3nt: TGCGCCAGCAGCGGCGGAAACACCATATATTTT
CDR3aa: CASSGGNTIYF

abundance: -
v_gene: TRBV28
d_gene: TRBD1
j_gene: TRBJ1-5
CDR3nt: TGTGCCAGCAGTTTCCGGACAGGGAGAGGGTTTGAGGGCAATCAGCCCCAGCATTTT
CDR3aa: CASSFRTGRGFEGNQPQHF

abundance: -
v_gene: TRBV7-9
d_gene: TRBD1
j_gene: TRBJ1-1
CDR3nt: TGTGCCAGCAGCTTTACGACAGGGGGGGATACTGAAGCTTTCTTT
CDR3aa: CASSFTTGGDTEAFF

abundance: -
v_gene: TRBV7-8
d_gene: -
j_gene: TRBJ2-1
CDR3nt: TGTGCCAGCAGCTTCGATACTAACAATGAGCAGTTCTTC
CDR3aa: CASSFDTNNEQFF

abundance: -
v_gene: TRBV6-4
d_gene: -
j_gene: TRBJ2-2
CDR3nt: TGTGCCAGCCGAGCTGGAGGGGAGGACACCGGGGAGCTGTTTTTT
CDR3aa: CASRAGGEDTGELFF

abundance: -
v_gene: TRBV4-1
d_gene: -
j_gene: TRBJ2-7
CDR3nt: TGCGCCAGCAGCCAAGGTAGGGCTGCGGCAGGGCTATCCTACGAGCAGTACTTC
CDR3aa: CASSQGRAAAGLSYEQYF

abundance: -
v_gene: TRBV5-1
d_gene: -
j_gene: TRBJ1-1
CDR3nt: TGCGCCAGCAGCCGGGGAGGCACTGAAGCTTTCTTT
CDR3aa: CASSRGGTEAFF

abundance: -
v_gene: TRBV24-1
d_gene: -
j_gene: TRBJ2-3
CDR3nt: TGTGCCACCAGTGTCACAGGGTCGGGTACGCAGTATTTT
CDR3aa: CATSVTGSGTQYF

abundance: -
v_gene: TRBV7-6
d_gene: -
j_gene: TRBJ2-1
CDR3nt: TGTGCCAGCAGCGAGTCCCGGGGGAGCTCCTACAATGAGCAGTTCTTC
CDR3aa: CASSESRGSSYNEQFF

abundance: -
v_gene: TRBV30
d_gene: -
j_gene: TRBJ1-1
CDR3nt: TGTGCCTGGACAAACTTACAGGAACGGGCTGGGGCTTTCTTT
CDR3aa: CAWTNLQERAGAFF

abundance: few
v_gene: TRBV27
d_gene: -
j_gene: TRBJ1-6
CDR3nt: TGTGCCAGCAGACAACAGGTGGGATCACCCCTCCACTTT
CDR3aa: CASRQQVGSPLHF

abundance: -
v_gene: TRBV2
d_gene: -
j_gene: TRBJ2-5
CDR3nt: TGTGCCAGGGACGTGGGGGCGGACCAAGAGACCCAGTACTTC
CDR3aa: CARDVGADQETQYF

abundance: few
v_gene: TRBV5-1
d_gene: TRBD1
j_gene: TRBJ1-6
CDR3nt: TGCGCCAGCAGCCCGGTACAGGGGCTTGGTTCACCCCTCCACTTT
CDR3aa: CASSPVQGLGSPLHF

abundance: -
v_gene: TRBV3-1/TRBV3-2
d_gene: TRBD1
j_gene: TRBJ1-2
CDR3nt: TGTGCCAGCAGCCAAGATTATGTAGGTAGTCCAACAGGGGAAGGTGGCTACACCTTC
CDR3aa: CASSQDYVGSPTGEGGYTF

abundance: once
v_gene: TRBV6-2/TRBV6-3
d_gene: TRBD2
j_gene: TRBJ2-3
CDR3nt: TGTGCCAGCAGTTACGACCCAGGACTAGCGGGAGAAGCAGATACGCAGTATTTT
CDR3aa: CASSYDPGLAGEADTQYF

abundance: -
v_gene: TRBV4-1
d_gene: -
j_gene: TRBJ1-6
CDR3nt: TGCGCCAGCAGCCAGGTGACTACAAGGGCTAGAAATTCACCCCTCCACTTT
CDR3aa: CASSQVTTRARNSPLHF

abundance: -
v_gene: TRBV24-1
d_gene: TRBD1
j_gene: TRBJ1-2
CDR3nt: TGTGCCACCAGTGATGGGACAGGGTCTGGCTACACCTTC
CDR3aa: CATSDGTGSGYTF

abundance: -
v_gene: TRBV6-5
d_gene: -
j_gene: TRBJ2-1
CDR3nt: TGTGCCAGCGCCCCAGCAGGGGAAGCACTCAATGAGCAGTTCTTC
CDR3aa: CASAPAGEALNEQFF

abundance: -
v_gene: TRBV6-2/TRBV6-3
d_gene: TRBD1
j_gene: TRBJ2-7
CDR3nt: TGTGCCAGCAGCTTAGAGACAGGGACGGGCTCCTACGAGCAGTACTTC
CDR3aa: CASSLETGTGSYEQYF

abundance: -
v_gene: TRBV5-1
d_gene: TRBD2
j_gene: TRBJ2-2
CDR3nt: TGCGCCAGCAGCCCGCGGCCTAGCGGGGGGGTTGGGACCGGGGAGCTGTTTTTT
CDR3aa: CASSPRPSGGVGTGELFF

abundance: once
v_gene: TRBV24-1
d_gene: -
j_gene: TRBJ2-2
CDR3nt: TGTGCCACCAGTGATCCGGACAGCAACACCGGGGAGCTGTTTTTT
CDR3aa: CATSDPDSNTGELFF

abundance: -
v_gene: TRBV19
d_gene: TRBD1
j_gene: TRBJ2-5
CDR3nt: TGTGCCAGTAGTATTGCAACCGGGACAGGGAAAGAGACCCAGTACTTC
CDR3aa: CASSIATGTGKETQYF

abundance: -
v_gene: TRBV9
d_gene: -
j_gene: TRBJ1-2
CDR3nt: TGTGCCAGCAGCCCCTCGGGGTCGGCAGGGGCTTACTATGGCTACACCTTC
CDR3aa: CASSPSGSAGAYYGYTF

abundance: -
v_gene: TRBV3-1/TRBV3-2
d_gene: -
j_gene: TRBJ2-1
CDR3nt: TGTGCCAGCAGCCAAGTATTATCCACAGGCAATGAGCAGTTCTTC
CDR3aa: CASSQVLSTGNEQFF

abundance: few
v_gene: TRBV10-3
d_gene: -
j_gene: TRBJ2-1
CDR3nt: TGTGCCACCGCGGGGGCGGACCTCGGCCATGAGCAGTTCTTC
CDR3aa: CATAGADLGHEQFF

abundance: -
v_gene: TRBV2
d_gene: -
j_gene: TRBJ2-1
CDR3nt: TGTGCCAGCAGTGAAGCCTACGGGGGCAATGAGCAGTTCTTC
CDR3aa: CASSEAYGGNEQFF

abundance: -
v_gene: TRBV28
d_gene: -
j_gene: TRBJ2-1
CDR3nt: TGTGCCAGCAGTTTACTGACAGGAGACTACAATGAGCAGTTCTTC
CDR3aa: CASSLLTGDYNEQFF

abundance: few
v_gene: TRBV7-2
d_gene: -
j_gene: TRBJ2-2
CDR3nt: TGTGCCAGCAGCTTACGAGCGGACACCGGGGAGCTGTTTTTT
CDR3aa: CASSLRADTGELFF

abundance: once
v_gene: TRBV27
d_gene: TRBD1
j_gene: TRBJ1-2
CDR3nt: TGTGCCAGCAGTACAAGGACAGGGAACTATGGCTACACCTTC
CDR3aa: CASSTRTGNYGYTF

abundance: -
v_gene: TRBV14
d_gene: -
j_gene: TRBJ2-5
CDR3nt: TGTGCCAGCAGCCTGTTACCCCACGGGATCCCCGACCGGGTGAAAGAGACCCAGTACTTC
CDR3aa: CASSLLPHGIPDRVKETQYF

abundance: -
v_gene: TRBV19
d_gene: -
j_gene: TRBJ2-3
CDR3nt: TGTGCCAGTAGTATTGGGACTTCACCTCGGGATACGCAGTATTTT
CDR3aa: CASSIGTSPRDTQYF

abundance: -
v_gene: TRBV28
d_gene: -
j_gene: TRBJ1-1
CDR3nt: TGTGCCAGCAGTTTATATACCGGGGTGAACACTGAAGCTTTCTTT
CDR3aa: CASSLYTGVNTEAFF

abundance: -
v_gene: TRBV13
d_gene: -
j_gene: TRBJ2-3
CDR3nt: TGTGCCAGCAGCTCAGGGAGACAGGCAGTCACAGATACGCAGTATTTT
CDR3aa: CASSSGRQAVTDTQYF

abundance: -
v_gene: TRBV4-1
d_gene: -
j_gene: TRBJ2-3
CDR3nt: TGCGCCAGCAGCCGGGCGGGTCCAGGTAGCGATACGCAGTATTTT
CDR3aa: CASSRAGPGSDTQYF

abundance: -
v_gene: TRBV10-1
d_gene: TRBD1
j_gene: TRBJ2-3
CDR3nt: TGCGCCAGCAGTGAAGACAGGGCCACAGATACGCAGTATTTT
CDR3aa: CASSEDRATDTQYF

abundance: once
v_gene: TRBV4-3
d_gene: -
j_gene: TRBJ2-7
CDR3nt: TGCGCCAGCAGCCAAGTACTATCCCACTACGAGCAGTACTTC
CDR3aa: CASSQVLSHYEQYF

abundance: -
v_gene: TRBV12-3/TRBV12-4
d_gene: TRBD1
j_gene: TRBJ1-6
CDR3nt: TGTGCCAGCAGTTCCGGACAGGGCTCACCCCTCCACTTT
CDR3aa: CASSSGQGSPLHF

abundance: -
v_gene: TRBV11-3
d_gene: -
j_gene: TRBJ2-1
CDR3nt: TGTGCCAGCAGCTTAGTCCTCAATGAGCAGTTCTTC
CDR3aa: CASSLVLNEQFF

abundance: -
v_gene: TRBV5-6
d_gene: -
j_gene: TRBJ1-4
CDR3nt: TGTGCCAGCAGCTTCCGGGGTCCTCTCAATGAAAAACTGTTTTTT
CDR3aa: CASSFRGPLNEKLFF

abundance: -
v_gene: TRBV6-2/TRBV6-3
d_gene: -
j_gene: TRBJ1-1
CDR3nt: TGTGCCAGCAGTTACTCGGGACTCCAAGCTTTCTTT
CDR3aa: CASSYSGLQAFF

abundance: -
v_gene: TRBV19
d_gene: TRBD1
j_gene: TRBJ1-3
CDR3nt: TGTGCCAGTAAGGGGACAGGAGTTGGAAACACCATATATTTT
CDR3aa: CASKGTGVGNTIYF

abundance: -
v_gene: TRBV5-5
d_gene: -
j_gene: TRBJ1-5
CDR3nt: TGTGCCAGCAGCTTGGGAGCAGGGGGCAATCAGCCCCAGCATTTT
CDR3aa: CASSLGAGGNQPQHF

abundance: -
v_gene: TRBV5-4
d_gene: TRBD1
j_gene: TRBJ1-2
CDR3nt: TGTGCCAGCAGCGACCGGGACAGGGGGGATGGCTACACCTTC
CDR3aa: CASSDRDRGDGYTF

abundance: -
v_gene: TRBV7-2
d_gene: TRBD2
j_gene: TRBJ2-2
CDR3nt: TGTGCCAGCAGCTTAGTATGGCTAGCGGGAGGCACCGGGGAGCTGTTTTTT
CDR3aa: CASSLVWLAGGTGELFF

abundance: -
v_gene: TRBV30
d_gene: TRBD2
j_gene: TRBJ2-1
CDR3nt: TGTGCCTGGAAGGGAGAGCGTAGCGGGAGGGCCTGGAATGAGCAGTTCTTC
CDR3aa: CAWKGERSGRAWNEQFF

abundance: -
v_gene: TRBV19
d_gene: TRBD2
j_gene: TRBJ2-2
CDR3nt: TGTGCCAGTCACCCGGGACTAGCGGCCCTGGGGGAGCTGTTTTTT
CDR3aa: CASHPGLAALGELFF

abundance: -
v_gene: TRBV28
d_gene: TRBD2
j_gene: TRBJ2-3
CDR3nt: TGTGCCAGCCGTTTGCGGCCCCAGGGAGGGTGGACAGATACGCAGTATTTT
CDR3aa: CASRLRPQGGWTDTQYF

abundance: -
v_gene: TRBV4-3
d_gene: TRBD2
j_gene: TRBJ2-1
CDR3nt: TGCGCCAGCAGCCAAGGTAGAGCGGGGGGGGCACAGCAGTTCTTC
CDR3aa: CASSQGRAGGAQQFF

abundance: -
v_gene: TRBV4-3
d_gene: -
j_gene: TRBJ1-2
CDR3nt: TGCGCCAGCAGCCAAGACTGGCAGGCTGAACCCCCTAACTATGGCTACACCTTC
CDR3aa: CASSQDWQAEPPNYGYTF

abundance: -
v_gene: TRBV5-1
d_gene: -
j_gene: TRBJ2-1
CDR3nt: TGCGCCAGCAGGCGTACAGGGCCCTCCTACAATGAGCAGTTCTTC
CDR3aa: CASRRTGPSYNEQFF

abundance: -
v_gene: TRBV25-1
d_gene: -
j_gene: TRBJ2-1
CDR3nt: TGTGCCAGCAGTGAACCACGAACAGTCGGGAACTACAATGAGCAGTTCTTC
CDR3aa: CASSEPRTVGNYNEQFF